The source of this TCR beta chain is a study of blood T cell repertoires in COVID-19. In the study overall: COVID-19 samples collected from the United States, Italy and Spain covered acute and convalescent phases. PBMCs, B-cell-depleted T cells, or T cells were the source of the cDNA or gDNA that made up the material.

Original processing methods: Using reference gene primer amplification, nucleated cell counts were estimated. Produced via immunoSEQ multiplex PCR; TCRdb's table is partial and in-frame only. That table gives V, J and clone size, and the DNA gave D and trimming. The table shows 130,000 to 150,000 clones, with roughly 89% occurring only once. This CDR3 has 15 residues. The junction had 1 base not matched to a gene; V was cut back by 1 base and J by 0 bases. Germline lookup yields CDR1 SGDLS and CDR2 YYNGEE. The chain joins TRBV9 to TRBJ1-2; 9 bases agree with TRBD1. The sequence was collected from a woman aged 40 to 55 with acute or convalescent COVID-19. The sample comprised peripheral blood. The CDR3 protein is CASSVRQGANYGYTF. The CDR3, as DNA: TGTGCCAGCAGCGTAAGACAGGGGGCTAACTATGGCTACACCTTC. Filled out from reference TRBV9 and TRBJ1-2, the complete variable domain reads DSGVTQTPKHLITATGQRVTLRCSPRSGDLSVYWYQQSLDQGLQFLIQYYNGEERAKGNILERFSAQQFPDLHSELNLSSLELGDSALYFCASSVRQGANYGYTFGSGTRLTVV.